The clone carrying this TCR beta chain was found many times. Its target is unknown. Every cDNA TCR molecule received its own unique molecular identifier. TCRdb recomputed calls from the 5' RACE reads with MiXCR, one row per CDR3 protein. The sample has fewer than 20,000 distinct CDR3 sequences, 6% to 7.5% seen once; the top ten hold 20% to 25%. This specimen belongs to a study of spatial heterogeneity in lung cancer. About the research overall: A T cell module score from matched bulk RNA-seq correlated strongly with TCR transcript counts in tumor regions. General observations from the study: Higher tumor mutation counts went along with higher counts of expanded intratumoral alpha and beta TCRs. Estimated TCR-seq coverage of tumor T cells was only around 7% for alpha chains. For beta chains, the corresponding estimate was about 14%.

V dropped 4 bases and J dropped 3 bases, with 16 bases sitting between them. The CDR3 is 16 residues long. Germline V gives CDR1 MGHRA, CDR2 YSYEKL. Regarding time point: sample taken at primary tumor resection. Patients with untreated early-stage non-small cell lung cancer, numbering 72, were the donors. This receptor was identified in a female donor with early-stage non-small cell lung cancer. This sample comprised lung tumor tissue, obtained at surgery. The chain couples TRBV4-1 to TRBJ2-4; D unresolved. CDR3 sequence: CASSPVSWAGKNIQYF. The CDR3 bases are TGCGCCAGCAGCCCCGTATCGTGGGCTGGCAAAAACATTCAGTACTTC.